The 20 T cell receptor beta chains in this list originate from one sample, sequenced in a study of cytomegalovirus exposure and HLA in healthy donors (TCRdb year 2017). Libraries were constructed by the immunoSEQ multiplex PCR assay. The multiplex PCR relied on a mix of 60 forward primers for TCR Vbeta segments and 13 reverse primers for TCR Jbeta segments. TCRdb retrieved this table from immuneACCESS and kept in-frame rearrangements only. Not all clones are present; in checked studies, unresolved V genes account for under half, and no reason is known for the remainder. In this sample the table shows around 120,000 clones, roughly two thirds of which occur a single time. Clones ranked in the top ten supply roughly 1.5% of the sample. Input material: PBMCs. Receptors were obtained from a young man in good health and CMV-seropositive.

This clone showed up just a few times. The CDR3 region is CASSPGNQPQHF. DNA for the CDR3: TGTGCCAGCAGTCCAGGTAATCAGCCCCAGCATTTT. The chain recombines TRBV6-6 with TRBJ1-5; D ambiguous. The CDR3 contains 12 residues. CDR1 MNHNY and CDR2 SVGAGI come from the germline V gene (reference sequence). Trimming left V 5 bases short and J 4 bases short, with 6 bases between.

The J gene is TRBJ2-5, the V gene TRBV28, with 11 bases identical to TRBD2. The J segment lost 1 base and the V segment lost 5 bases, leaving 6 bases of the junction unmatched. The germline CDR1 and CDR2 sequences are MDHEN and SYDVKM. The CDR3 runs to 16 residues. The CDR3 region has the DNA TGTGCCAGCAGTGTTGTGACTAGCGGGACCCAAGAGACCCAGTACTTC. As protein: CASSVVTSGTQETQYF.

This sequence joins TRBV5-5 and TRBJ2-7; D is ambiguous. Per germline, CDR1 SGHKS and CDR2 YYEKEE (reference sequence). The CDR3 totals 14 residues. V was clipped by 1 base and J by 1 base, with 9 bases between them. In DNA, the CDR3 is TGTGCCAGCAGCTTGCAGTCGTCTTCCTACGAGCAGTACTTC. It codes for CASSLQSSSYEQYF.

The V gene is TRBV10-3, the J gene TRBJ1-2, with 8 positions matching TRBD1. Germline V CDR1 and CDR2: ENHRY, SYGVKD. The CDR3 has 13 amino acids. The V gene end was trimmed by 6 bases and the J gene end by 6 bases; junction bases not matched to a gene: 6. CDR3 DNA sequence: TGTGCCATCAGACAGGGACAGGCGGATGGCTACACCTTC. Translating it yields CAIRQGQADGYTF.

V and J are TRBV2 and TRBJ2-7; 10 bases map to TRBD1. The germline gives CDR1 SNHLY, CDR2 FYNNEI. This CDR3 contains 14 residues. Losses at the gene ends were 6 bases for V and 9 bases for J; bases not matched to a gene: 11. The CDR3 here is CASRLTGGVMVQYF. DNA for the CDR3: TGTGCCAGCAGACTGACAGGGGGCGTTATGGTGCAGTACTTC.

This clone has just a few counts. The chain is built from TRBV7-9 and TRBJ2-3; 10 bases line up with TRBD2. V shed 4 bases, J shed 2 bases, and the junction held 9 bases outside the gene matches. The germline V gene encodes CDR1 SEHNR and CDR2 FQNEAQ (reference sequence). The CDR3 covers 17 residues. The CDR3 nucleotides are TGTGCCAGCAGCTCTGGGGCTAGCGGGAGTTTCACAGATACGCAGTATTTT. The encoded protein is CASSSGASGSFTDTQYF.

The genes are TRBV4-3 and TRBJ2-7; D call uncertain. This CDR3 region has 13 residues. V dropped 0 bases and J dropped 4 bases, with 7 bases sitting between them. The V gene's germline CDR1 is LGHNA and CDR2 YSLEER. The CDR3 spells CASSQDLFYEQYF. CDR3 nucleotides: TGCGCCAGCAGCCAAGACCTATTTTACGAGCAGTACTTC.

This chain links TRBV4-3 with TRBJ2-7; TRBD1 matches at 10 bases. Trimming at V came to 1 base and at J to 4 bases, leaving 4 bases not matched to a gene. The CDR3 runs to 15 residues. The germline V gene encodes CDR1 LGHNA and CDR2 YSLEER. The CDR3 DNA reads as TGCGCCAGCAGCCAAGTCGGGACAGGGGATTACGAGCAGTACTTC. Residues: CASSQVGTGDYEQYF.

This clone was detected a few times. Here the CDR3 reads CASRADGTGELFF. DNA for the CDR3: TGTGCCAGCAGAGCAGACGGGACCGGGGAGCTGTTTTTT. The chain has TRBV7-3 and TRBJ2-2; D not resolved. V was cut by 6 bases and J by 5 bases, with 10 bases left in between. This CDR3 is 13 amino acids long. CDR1 is SGHTA, CDR2 FQGTGA, per germline.

This clone appeared a few times. The chain uses TRBV12-5 and TRBJ2-7; 8 positions agree with TRBD2. CDR3 size: 17 residues. Germline CDR1 is LGHNT and CDR2 is FRNRAP. V dropped 3 bases and J dropped 0; count of bases not matched to a gene: 10. The CDR3 here is CASGFQASGSSSYEQYF. The CDR3 DNA sequence: TGTGCTAGTGGTTTTCAGGCTAGCGGGTCGAGCTCCTACGAGCAGTACTTC.

This clone was detected a few times. The chain employs TRBV7-9 and TRBJ1-1; the D gene is possibly TRBD1 (5 bases). Germline lookup yields CDR1 SEHNR and CDR2 FQNEAQ (reference sequence). The CDR3 has 14 residues. V lost 6 bases and J 4 bases, leaving 15 bases between the germline ends. CDR3 DNA sequence: TGTGCCAGCAGATCGGCGGGGGGAGGCACTGAAGCTTTCTTT. Its translation: CASRSAGGGTEAFF.

V usage is TRBV30 and J usage is TRBJ2-4; 8 bases are shared with TRBD2. CDR1 is GTSNPN and CDR2 is SVGIG in the germline V gene (reference sequence). Trimming cost V 7 bases and J 2 bases; bases outside gene matches: 19. CDR3 length: 18 residues. The CDR3 DNA reads TGTGCCTCCCGGGGGGGGACGGTGGATAGTATCCCCAAAAACATTCAGTACTTC. It is translated as CASRGGTVDSIPKNIQYF.

This clone came up once. This chain connects TRBV5-3 to TRBJ2-7; 7 nucleotides line up with TRBD2. Being an ORF, TRBV5-3 has a function that is uncertain. V trimming: 0 bases; J trimming: 5 bases; junction bases outside the gene matches: 8. The CDR3 contains 15 residues. The CDR3 sequence: CARSLAWRETNEQYF. For the CDR3, the DNA is TGTGCCAGAAGCTTGGCATGGCGGGAGACTAACGAGCAGTACTTC.

V and J are TRBV2 and TRBJ2-1; TRBD2 aligns across 12 bases. With V trimmed by 7 bases and J by 6 bases, 1 base remained unmatched. Germline loops: CDR1 SNHLY, CDR2 FYNNEI. The CDR3 has 13 amino acids. The CDR3 loop is CASTTSGGNEQFF. The CDR3 nucleotides read TGTGCCAGCACGACTAGCGGGGGCAATGAGCAGTTCTTC. Complete variable domain (other parts from reference TRBV2 and TRBJ2-1): EPEVTQTPSHQVTQMGQEVILRCVPISNHLYFYWYRQILGQKVEFLVSFYNNEISEKSEIFDDQFSVERPDGSNFTLKIRSTKLEDSAMYFCASTTSGGNEQFFGPGTRLTVL.

This clone was counted only a few times. The chain is built from TRBV19 and TRBJ2-5; 9 bases match TRBD1. The J call is doubtful: the DNA matches TRBJ2-7 better. In germline, CDR1 is LNHDA, CDR2 SQIVND (reference sequence). The CDR3 is 15 residues long. The CDR3: CASSETGGYTYEQYF. The CDR3 nucleotides read TGTGCCAGTAGCGAGACAGGGGGGTATACCTACGAGCAGTACTTC.

This sequence joins TRBV28 and TRBJ1-2; no definite D call. The germline gives CDR1 MDHEN, CDR2 SYDVKM. CDR3 length: 14 amino acids. Trimming cost V 3 bases and J 7 bases, with 15 bases left between them. For the CDR3, the DNA is TGTGCCAGCAGTTTCTTTATAGGAGGGTTTGGCTACACCTTC. Amino acids: CASSFFIGGFGYTF.

This clone has just one count. Here the CDR3 DNA reads TGTGCCAGCAGTGAAAAGGAGGCAGATACGCAGTATTTT. Translated: CASSEKEADTQYF. This chain joins TRBV6-1 and TRBJ2-3; perhaps TRBD2 as D (5 bases). The V and J ends lost 2 bases and 4 bases respectively, with 7 bases between them. Per the germline V gene, CDR1 is MNHNS and CDR2 is SASEGT. The CDR3 consists of 13 residues.

This clone was found once. A junction boundary mismatches the germline segment, possibly from a read error. The V and J genes are TRBV9 and TRBJ2-1, with 9 bases lining up with TRBD2. CDR3 length: 15 residues. Germline V lookup: CDR1 SGDLS, CDR2 YYNGEE. The CDR3 sequence: CASNVKGGRDNEQFF. In DNA, the CDR3 is TGTGCCAGCAACGTAAAAGGCGGGAGGGACAATGAGCAGTTCTTC.

The chain links TRBV20-1 to TRBJ2-1; tentatively, D is TRBD2 (5 bases). V was clipped by 6 bases and J by 12 bases, with 12 bases between them. CDR3 size: 10 residues. Germline CDR1 is DFQATT and CDR2 is SNEGSKA (reference sequence). In DNA, the CDR3 is TGCAGTGCCACGAGGGAATGGCAGTTCTTC. It is translated as CSATREWQFF.

This clone was recorded a few times. The chain has TRBV6-1 and TRBJ2-5; D gene ambiguous. The tail of the sequence fits TRBJ2-7 better, so the J call may be wrong. The germline CDR1 and CDR2 sequences are MNHNS and SASEGT. This CDR3 spans 12 amino acids. The DNA for the CDR3 is TGTGCCAGCAAAGTACACCACTACGAGCAGTACTTC. Its protein product is CASKVHHYEQYF.